This record looks at one T cell receptor beta chain sequence and its context. Antigen: not known. CDR1 and CDR2 (germline): SEHNR, FQNEAQ (reference sequence). Trimming removed 2 bases from V and 0 bases from J, with 10 bases in between. CDR3 length equals 15 residues. These data belong to a study of response to subunit inactivated influenza vaccine. Findings of the study overall: Researchers suggested that each seasonal influenza vaccination recruits few new T cells.

TCRdb reanalysed the RT-PCR reads using MiXCR and keeps one entry per CDR3 protein. The sample includes some 850,000 distinct CDR3 sequences, approximately 17% of them seen just once. This chain uses TRBV7-9 with TRBJ2-5; D remains unclear. The sequencing here drew on PBMCs from blood, taken about 5 days after vaccination. The source of this sequence is a man aged 45-65 years who received an inactivated influenza vaccine. The CDR3 sequence: CASSLWKGYQETQYF. The CDR3 nucleotides read TGTGCCAGCAGCTTATGGAAAGGCTACCAAGAGACCCAGTACTTC.